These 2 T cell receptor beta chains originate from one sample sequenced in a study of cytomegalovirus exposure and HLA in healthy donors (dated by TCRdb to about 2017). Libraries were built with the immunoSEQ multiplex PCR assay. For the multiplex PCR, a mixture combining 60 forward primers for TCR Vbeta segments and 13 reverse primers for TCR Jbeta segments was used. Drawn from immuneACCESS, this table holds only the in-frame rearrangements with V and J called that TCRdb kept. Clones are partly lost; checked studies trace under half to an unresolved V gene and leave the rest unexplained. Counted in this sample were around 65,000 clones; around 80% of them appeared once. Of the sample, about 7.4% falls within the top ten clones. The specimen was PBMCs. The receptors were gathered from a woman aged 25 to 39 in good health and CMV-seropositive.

The CDR3 loop reads CASSQTLDGSSGNTIYF. CDR3 in DNA: TGCGCCAGCAGCCAGACGCTTGACGGGAGCTCTGGAAACACCATATATTTT. The chain carries TRBV4-1 and TRBJ1-3; D uncertain. Germline V gene data show CDR1 as MGHRA and CDR2 as YSYEKL. Trimming took 3 bases from V and 0 from J, leaving 15 bases between them. This CDR3 is 17 amino acids long.

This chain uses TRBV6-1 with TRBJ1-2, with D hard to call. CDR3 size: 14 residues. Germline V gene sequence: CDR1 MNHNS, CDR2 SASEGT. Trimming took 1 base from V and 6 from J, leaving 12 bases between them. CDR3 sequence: CASSEVGRRDGYTF. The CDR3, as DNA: TGTGCCAGCAGTGAAGTAGGGAGACGAGATGGCTACACCTTC.